The 5 T cell receptor beta chains below come from one sample, sequenced in a study of T cell clonality in common variable immunodeficiency. Some clones are missing from TCRdb's copy, which holds only in-frame ones; the method was immunoSEQ multiplex PCR. This sample includes 45,000 to 55,000 clones with no singletons; its ten biggest clones take up roughly 5.3%. Sequencing was carried out using peripheral blood mononuclear cells. The origin of the receptors is a person aged 18 to 70 in good health.

In its sample, this clone was seen many times. The read comes to an end 3 residues before the CDR3 does, leaving the germline J gene to fill in the end. The V and J genes are TRBV29-1 and TRBJ2-5; TRBD1 might be the D (5 bases). Germline-derived CDR1 and CDR2 are SQVTM and ANQGSEA. With 2 bases removed from V and 4 bases from J, the gap between germline ends came to 11 bases. The CDR3 length is 13 residues. The CDR3 bases that were read are TGCAGCGTTGAAATCGCAGGGTCAGAGACC. This sequence encodes CSVEIAGSET. The CDR3 in its entirety is CSVEIAGSETQYF.

This clone was found many times. The read halts 3 residues ahead of the CDR3 end, with the missing end drawn from the germline J gene. The gene calls are TRBV5-6 and TRBJ1-5; D unresolved. This CDR3 has 14 amino acids. V was pared by 0 bases and J by 0 bases, with 4 bases between. The V gene's germline CDR1 is SGHDT and CDR2 YYEEEE. CDR3 sequence: CASSLGNSNQPQHF. The DNA read from the CDR3 is TGTGCCAGCAGCTTGGGTAATAGCAATCAGCCC. The full variable domain, with the rest looked up from reference TRBV5-6 and TRBJ1-5, is DAGVTQSPTHLIKTRGQQVTLRCSPKSGHDTVSWYQQALGQGPQFIFQYYEEEERQRGNFPDRFSGHQFPNYSSELNVNALLLGDSALYLCASSLGNSNQPQHFGDGTRLSIL.

This clone was picked up a small number of times. Read coverage stops 3 residues before the CDR3 terminus; the germline J gene supplies the remainder. The V call is TRBV30, the J call TRBJ2-5, with a possible D match to TRBD1 (6 bases). This CDR3 has 15 amino acids. V lost 0 bases and J 1 base, leaving 12 bases between the germline ends. Germline V CDR1 and CDR2: GTSNPN, SVGIG (reference sequence). The sequenced CDR3 bases are TGTGCCTGGAGTGTTCCCTTGACAGGCCAAGAGACC. This codes for CAWSVPLTGQET. The full CDR3 protein is CAWSVPLTGQETQYF.

This clone was recorded many times. The read ends 3 residues before the CDR3 terminus; that terminus is restored from the germline J gene. This sample also contains other DNA sequences that code for the same CDR3. The rearrangement uses TRBV7-2 and TRBJ1-2; the match to TRBD1 covers 10 bases. Germline CDR1 SGHTA, CDR2 FQGNSA. CDR3 size: 15 residues. V was clipped by 5 bases and J by 4 bases; unmatched bases: 7. CDR3 DNA, as far as it was read: TGTGCCAGCAGCCCCGACAGGGGGCAGGGCTATGGC. Amino acid sequence: CASSPDRGQGYG. The entire CDR3 sequence reads CASSPDRGQGYGYTF.

In its sample, this clone was seen many times. The CDR3 end lies 3 residues beyond the end of the read and is filled in from the germline J gene. This sequence joins TRBV5-6 and TRBJ2-5; D ambiguous. CDR3 size: 13 residues. V shed 0 bases and J shed 1 base, with 4 bases lying between them. Germline assignment: CDR1 SGHDT and CDR2 YYEEEE. The sequenced CDR3 bases are TGTGCCAGCAGCTTGGGTAGCCAAGAGACC. Translation gives CASSLGSQET. The CDR3 in its entirety is CASSLGSQETQYF.